This TCR beta chain came from a study of T cell responses to AZD1222 COVID-19 vaccine. Broader study findings: Repertoires were sampled only after the peak T cell response. Spike-specific TCR breadth and depth grew following two AZD1222 doses. Only a handful of AZD1222 recipients tested seropositive at baseline.

With respect to this clone: Its target is not known.

Pooling was applied to second doses at about 4 or about 12 weeks. The protocol was immunoSEQ multiplex PCR, while the TCRdb copy is restricted to in-frame clones and leaves out a portion. The data contain about 130,000 clones, about 93% of them singletons. The sample in question was peripheral blood, obtained 28 days after the second AZD1222 dose. The TCR sequence derives from an adult who received the AZD1222 COVID-19 vaccine.

This CDR3 reads CASSSPRRLAVTPDTQYF. The CDR3 DNA sequence: TGTGCCAGCAGTTCTCCCCGCAGACTAGCGGTAACCCCAGATACGCAGTATTTT. The chain has TRBV28 and TRBJ2-3, with 9 bases identical to TRBD2. The ends lost 4 bases at V and 4 bases at J; junction bases unmatched: 15. Per germline, CDR1 MDHEN and CDR2 SYDVKM. The CDR3 contains 18 residues.